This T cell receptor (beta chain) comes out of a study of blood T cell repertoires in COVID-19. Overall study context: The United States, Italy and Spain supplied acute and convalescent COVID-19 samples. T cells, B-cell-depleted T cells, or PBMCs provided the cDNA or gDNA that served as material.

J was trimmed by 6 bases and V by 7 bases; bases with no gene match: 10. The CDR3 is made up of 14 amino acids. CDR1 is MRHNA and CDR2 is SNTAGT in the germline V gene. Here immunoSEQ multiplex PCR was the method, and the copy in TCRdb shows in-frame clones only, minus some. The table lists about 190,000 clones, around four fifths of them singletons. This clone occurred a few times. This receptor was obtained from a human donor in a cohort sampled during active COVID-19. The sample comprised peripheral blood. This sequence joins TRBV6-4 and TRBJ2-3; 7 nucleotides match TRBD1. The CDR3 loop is CASKPQGGMDTQYF. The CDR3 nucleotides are TGTGCCAGCAAGCCCCAAGGGGGCATGGATACGCAGTATTTT.